These 21 T cell receptor beta chains came from one sample sequenced in a study of T cell responses to AZD1222 COVID-19 vaccine. This table comes from immunoSEQ multiplex PCR, and its TCRdb copy is limited to in-frame clones, with some not included. The sample has around 160,000 clones; 82% are singletons. Sequencing used peripheral blood, obtained on day 0 of MenACWY control vaccination. The receptors originated from an adult in good health.

To note about this clone: At one end, the junction sequence differs from germline, possibly due to a read error. The chain couples TRBV6-5 to TRBJ1-4; 8 bases align to TRBD1. The germline gives CDR1 MNHEY, CDR2 SVGAGI. The CDR3 extends over 13 amino acids. In nucleotides, the CDR3 is TGTGCCACCACGACAGGGGCTAAGGAAAAACTGTTTTTT. Protein sequence: CATTTGAKEKLFF.

The J gene is TRBJ2-2, the V gene TRBV5-6; D gene ambiguous. Trimming pared 0 bases from V and 2 bases from J, leaving 5 bases between. CDR3 length equals 14 residues. Germline values: CDR1 SGHDT, CDR2 YYEEEE. The CDR3 spells CASSLVANTGELFF. DNA for the CDR3: TGTGCCAGCAGCTTGGTAGCAAACACCGGGGAGCTGTTTTTT.

The rearrangement uses TRBV19 and TRBJ1-2, with 7 bases matching TRBD1. V shed 10 bases, J shed 4 bases, and the junction held 6 bases outside the gene matches. The germline V gene has CDR1 LNHDA and CDR2 SQIVND (reference sequence). CDR3 length: 12 residues. CDR3 bases: TGTGCCACTCGGGACAGCCTCTATGGCTACACCTTC. Residues: CATRDSLYGYTF.

This clone occurred once. The gene calls are TRBV28 and TRBJ1-5; unclear D gene. Germline CDR1 and CDR2: MDHEN and SYDVKM. V was trimmed by 1 base and J by 4 bases, leaving 5 bases between them. CDR3 length: 13 residues. The CDR3 nucleotides read TGTGCCAGCAGTTTATTCCTGAATCAGCCCCAGCATTTT. Protein sequence: CASSLFLNQPQHF.

The chain couples TRBV30 to TRBJ1-5; no reliable D call. V was shortened by 4 bases and J by 5 bases, with 12 bases between the two germline ends. CDR3 length: 13 residues. Per the germline V gene, CDR1 is GTSNPN and CDR2 is SVGIG (reference sequence). CDR3: CAWNDDWDQPQHF. The CDR3 DNA sequence: TGTGCCTGGAATGATGACTGGGATCAGCCCCAGCATTTT. The entire variable domain, with the rest obtained from reference TRBV30 and TRBJ1-5, is as follows: SQTIHQWPATLVQPVGSPLSLECTVEGTSNPNLYWYRQAAGRGLQLLFYSVGIGQISSEVPQNLSASRPQDRQFILSSKKLLLSDSGFYLCAWNDDWDQPQHFGDGTRLSIL.

The DNA for the CDR3 is TGTGCCATCAGTGAGCAGGGAGCAGAAAAACTGTTTTTT. Protein product: CAISEQGAEKLFF. The rearrangement joins TRBV10-3 to TRBJ1-4; weak D call: TRBD1 (5 bases). Trimming shortened V by 2 bases and J by 8 bases, and 9 bases separated the two germline ends. The germline V gene has CDR1 ENHRY and CDR2 SYGVKD. This CDR3 contains 13 residues.

The chain combines TRBV4-1 with TRBJ2-2; no clear D. Germline assignment: CDR1 MGHRA and CDR2 YSYEKL. The V end lost 0 bases, the J end lost 9 bases, and 8 bases lay between the germline ends. The CDR3 totals 13 residues. As DNA, the CDR3 is TGCGCCAGCAGCCAAGAATTCTTACGGGAGCTGTTTTTT. Its protein is CASSQEFLRELFF.

This rearrangement joins TRBV28 to TRBJ1-5; 7 bases agree with TRBD1. The germline V gene has CDR1 MDHEN and CDR2 SYDVKM. The CDR3 spans 18 residues. V was clipped by 6 bases and J by 3 bases; unmatched bases: 17. DNA for the CDR3: TGTGCCAGCAGCAACCTCCGACAGGGAGGACTCTTCAATCAGCCCCAGCATTTT. Encoded protein: CASSNLRQGGLFNQPQHF.

This clone was observed once. The chain uses TRBV14 and TRBJ2-2; 7 bases align to TRBD1. CDR1 and CDR2 (germline): SGHDN, FVKESK. This CDR3 comprises 15 residues. V was pared by 4 bases and J by 7 bases, with 9 bases of the junction left unmatched. The CDR3 is CASSLLDRAHGELFF. The CDR3 nucleotides read TGTGCCAGCAGCCTGCTCGACAGGGCCCACGGGGAGCTGTTTTTT. Looking up the rest from reference TRBV14 and TRBJ2-2 gives the full variable domain: EAGVTQFPSHSVIEKGQTVTLRCDPISGHDNLYWYRRVMGKEIKFLLHFVKESKQDESGMPNNRFLAERTGGTYSTLKVQPAELEDSGVYFCASSLLDRAHGELFFGEGSRLTVL.

This CDR3 is CASSATGYEKLFF. CDR3 DNA sequence: TGTGCCAGCAGTGCCACAGGGTACGAAAAACTGTTTTTT. This rearrangement joins TRBV2 to TRBJ1-4; a possible D gene is TRBD1 (6 bases). The germline CDR1 and CDR2 sequences are SNHLY and FYNNEI. The V gene lost 4 bases and the J gene lost 8 bases, with 11 bases spanning the gap. The CDR3 has 13 residues.

The chain combines TRBV7-8 with TRBJ2-7; D is uncertain. Trimming left V 5 bases short and J 5 bases short, with 7 bases between. The CDR3 totals 11 residues. The germline gives CDR1 SGHVS, CDR2 FQNEAQ. The CDR3 region has the DNA TGTGCCAGCAGCCACGGTGACGAGCAGTACTTC. Translating gives CASSHGDEQYF.

V is TRBV9 and J is TRBJ2-1, with D tentatively TRBD1 (5 bases). The V end lost 0 bases, the J end lost 3 bases, and 16 bases lay between the germline ends. CDR1 is SGDLS and CDR2 is YYNGEE in the germline V gene. CDR3 length: 17 residues. DNA for the CDR3: TGTGCCAGCAGCGTAGGGGGCGGAAGGGCTAACTACAATGAGCAGTTCTTC. It yields the protein CASSVGGGRANYNEQFF.

V and J are TRBV15 and TRBJ1-1, with unresolved D. The CDR3 is made up of 15 amino acids. CDR1 is LNHNV and CDR2 is YYDKDF in the germline V gene (reference sequence). Trimming cost V 1 base and J 1 base, with 10 bases left between them. For the CDR3, the DNA is TGTGCCACCAGCAGAGGACCGATGGAGAACACTGAAGCTTTCTTT. It codes for CATSRGPMENTEAFF.

The chain recombines TRBV11-3 with TRBJ1-1; D is undetermined. V gave up 6 bases and J gave up 3 bases, with 14 bases separating them. Germline CDR1 SGHNT, CDR2 YENEEA. The CDR3 totals 14 residues. The CDR3 DNA follows: TGTGCCAGCAGTCCATCCCGTTGGGACACTGAAGCTTTCTTT. Protein sequence: CASSPSRWDTEAFF. Variable domain in full (rest from reference TRBV11-3 and TRBJ1-1): EAGVVQSPRYKIIEKKQPVAFWCNPISGHNTLYWYLQNLGQGPELLIRYENEEAVDDSQLPKDRFSAERLKGVDSTLKIQPAELGDSAVYLCASSPSRWDTEAFFGQGTRLTVV.

The rearrangement links TRBV7-9 to TRBJ1-3; D is undetermined. The CDR3 sequence is 16 residues long. Germline CDR1 SEHNR, CDR2 FQNEAQ (reference sequence). The V end lost 6 bases, the J end lost 0 bases, and 15 bases lay between the germline ends. The CDR3 DNA sequence: TGTGCCAGCAGTCATAAGGGCGGGGTCTCTGGAAACACCATATATTTT. It is translated as CASSHKGGVSGNTIYF.

The chain carries TRBV5-4 and TRBJ1-2; D remains unclear. Germline-derived CDR1 and CDR2 are SGHNT and YYREEE (reference sequence). CDR3 length equals 12 residues. V was trimmed by 0 bases and J by 8 bases, leaving 8 bases between them. Here the CDR3 reads CASSLGPEGYTF. CDR3 DNA sequence: TGTGCCAGCAGCTTGGGCCCGGAAGGCTACACCTTC.

This clone was recorded a few times. The chain is built from TRBV21-1 and TRBJ2-3; the listed D gene, TRBD1, was not tested against the DNA. TRBV21-1 is a documented pseudogene. CDR3 length: 16 amino acids. CDR3 protein: CASSKVGASNADTQYF. The CDR3 nucleotides read TGTGCCAGCAGCAAAGTAGGGGCTAGTAATGCAGATACGCAGTATTTT.

The genes are TRBV4-1 and TRBJ1-6; 8 nucleotides align to TRBD1. Germline V gene sequence: CDR1 MGHRA, CDR2 YSYEKL. Trimming removed 1 base from V and 10 bases from J; junction bases left unmatched: 9. The CDR3 length is 16 residues. CDR3 in amino acids: CASSQVTTGAGSPLHF. Here the CDR3 DNA reads TGCGCCAGCAGCCAAGTTACGACAGGGGCAGGCTCACCCCTCCACTTT.

V and J are TRBV7-3 and TRBJ2-3; the D gene is possibly TRBD1 (6 bases). CDR3 length: 15 amino acids. The V end lost 4 bases, the J end lost 1 base, and 12 bases lay between the germline ends. Per the germline V gene, CDR1 is SGHTA and CDR2 is FQGTGA. CDR3 sequence (DNA): TGTGCCAGCAGCTCACAGGGTGGGGGCACAGATACGCAGTATTTT. Amino acid sequence: CASSSQGGGTDTQYF.

DNA of the CDR3: TGTGCCAGTAGTAATGGGAGAGCTACTAACTATGGCTACACCTTC. This sequence encodes CASSNGRATNYGYTF. This chain uses TRBV19 with TRBJ1-2; unclear D gene. The CDR3 sequence is 15 residues long. The germline CDR1 and CDR2 sequences are LNHDA and SQIVND (reference sequence). The V and J ends lost 4 bases and 0 bases respectively, with 12 bases between them.

V usage is TRBV9 and J usage is TRBJ2-5; TRBD2 matches at 14 bases. Germline CDR1 and CDR2: SGDLS and YYNGEE. Trimming took 7 bases from V and 0 from J; bases not matched to a gene: 8. The length of the CDR3 is 17 residues. The CDR3 loop reads CASPPGLAGVHQETQYF. The DNA for the CDR3 is TGTGCCAGCCCACCGGGACTAGCGGGGGTCCACCAAGAGACCCAGTACTTC.